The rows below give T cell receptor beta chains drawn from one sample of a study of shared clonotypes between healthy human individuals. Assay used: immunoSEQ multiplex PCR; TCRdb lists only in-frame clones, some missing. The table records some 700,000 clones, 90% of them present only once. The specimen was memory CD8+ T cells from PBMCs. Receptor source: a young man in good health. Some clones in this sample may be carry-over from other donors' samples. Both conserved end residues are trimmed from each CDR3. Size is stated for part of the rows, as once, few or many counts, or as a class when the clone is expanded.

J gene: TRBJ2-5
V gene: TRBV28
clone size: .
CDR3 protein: ASSATGTEETQY

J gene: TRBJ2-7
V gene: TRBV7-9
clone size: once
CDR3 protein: ASSPGPSYEQY

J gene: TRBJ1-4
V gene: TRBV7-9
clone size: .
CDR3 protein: ASSVGLREKLF

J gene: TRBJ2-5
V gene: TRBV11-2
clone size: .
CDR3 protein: ASSREAAEETQY

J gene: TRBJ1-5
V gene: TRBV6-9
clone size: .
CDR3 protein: ASSYFRGRQPQH

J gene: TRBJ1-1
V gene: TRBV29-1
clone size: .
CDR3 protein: SVLIGVGAF

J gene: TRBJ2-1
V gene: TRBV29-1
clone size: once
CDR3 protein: SVVSVLSYNEQF

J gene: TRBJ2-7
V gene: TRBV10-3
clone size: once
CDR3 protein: AISEIYMLGGSEEQY

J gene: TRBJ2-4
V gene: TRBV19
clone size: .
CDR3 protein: ASSMMWDIQY

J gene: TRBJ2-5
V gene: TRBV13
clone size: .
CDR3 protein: ASSLGDSGSGETQY

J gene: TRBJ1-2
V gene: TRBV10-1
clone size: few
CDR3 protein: ASSESDRPYGYT

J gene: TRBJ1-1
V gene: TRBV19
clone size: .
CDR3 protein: ASSMILPQGGKKVEAF

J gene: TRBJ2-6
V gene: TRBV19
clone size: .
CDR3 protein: ASTRGPDSGANVLT

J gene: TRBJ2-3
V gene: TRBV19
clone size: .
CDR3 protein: ASSIAYEREGTDTQY

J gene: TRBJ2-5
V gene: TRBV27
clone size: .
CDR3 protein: ASSFAGGPGETQY

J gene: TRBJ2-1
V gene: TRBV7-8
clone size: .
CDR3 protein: ASSLFLAGESLGANEQF

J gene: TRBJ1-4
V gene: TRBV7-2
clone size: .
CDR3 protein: ASSFGGTNEKLF

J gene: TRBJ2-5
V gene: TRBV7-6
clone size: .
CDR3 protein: ASSLGTGGQETQY

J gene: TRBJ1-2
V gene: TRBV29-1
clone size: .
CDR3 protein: SVEPSRQGTNYGYT

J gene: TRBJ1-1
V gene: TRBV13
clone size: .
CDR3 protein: ASSLSMSTEAF

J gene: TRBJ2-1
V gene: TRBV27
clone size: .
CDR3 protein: ASSLTRNYNEQF

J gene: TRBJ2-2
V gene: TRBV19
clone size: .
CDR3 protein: ASNIRDTGELF

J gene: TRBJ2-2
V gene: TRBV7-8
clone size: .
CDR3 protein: ASSPPDTGELF

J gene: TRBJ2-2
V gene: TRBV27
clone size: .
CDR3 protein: ASSLSGFGGSTGELF

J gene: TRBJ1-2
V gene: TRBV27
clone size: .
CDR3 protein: ASSLTGTPNYGYT

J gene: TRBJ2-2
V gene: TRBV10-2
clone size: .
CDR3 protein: ALGGDAGELF

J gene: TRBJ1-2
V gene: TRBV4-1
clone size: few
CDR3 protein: ASSQRVGYGYT

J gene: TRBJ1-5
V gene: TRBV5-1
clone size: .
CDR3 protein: ASSLWGGGNQPQH